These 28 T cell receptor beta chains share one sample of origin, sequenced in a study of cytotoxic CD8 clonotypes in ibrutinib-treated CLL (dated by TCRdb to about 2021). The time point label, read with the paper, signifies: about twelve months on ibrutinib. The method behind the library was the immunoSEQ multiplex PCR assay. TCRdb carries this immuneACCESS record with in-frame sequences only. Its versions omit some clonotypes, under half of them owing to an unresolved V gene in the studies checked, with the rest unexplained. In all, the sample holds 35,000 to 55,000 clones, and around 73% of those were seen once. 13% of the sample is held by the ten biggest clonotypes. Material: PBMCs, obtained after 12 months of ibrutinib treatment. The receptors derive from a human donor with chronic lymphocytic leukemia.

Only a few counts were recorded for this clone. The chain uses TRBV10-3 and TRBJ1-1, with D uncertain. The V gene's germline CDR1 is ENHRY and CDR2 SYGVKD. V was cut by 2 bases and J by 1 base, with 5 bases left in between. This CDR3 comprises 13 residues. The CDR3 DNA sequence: TGTGCCATCAGTGAGGTAGGGAACACTGAAGCTTTCTTT. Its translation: CAISEVGNTEAFF.

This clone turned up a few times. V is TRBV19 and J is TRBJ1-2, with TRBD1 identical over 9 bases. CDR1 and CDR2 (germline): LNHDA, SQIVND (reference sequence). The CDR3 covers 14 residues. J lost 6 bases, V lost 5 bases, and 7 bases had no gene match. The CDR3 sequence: CASSPATGGNGYTF. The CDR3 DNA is TGTGCCAGTAGTCCCGCGACAGGGGGGAATGGCTACACCTTC. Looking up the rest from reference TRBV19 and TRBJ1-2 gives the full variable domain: DGGITQSPKYLFRKEGQNVTLSCEQNLNHDAMYWYRQDPGQGLRLIYYSQIVNDFQKGDIAEGYSVSREKKESFPLTVTSAQKNPTAFYLCASSPATGGNGYTFGSGTRLTVV.

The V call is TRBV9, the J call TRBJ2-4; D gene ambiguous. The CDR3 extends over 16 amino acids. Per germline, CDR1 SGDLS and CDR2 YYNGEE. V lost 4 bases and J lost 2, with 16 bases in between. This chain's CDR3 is CASSPGPRETKNIQYF. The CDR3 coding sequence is TGTGCCAGCAGCCCCGGGCCCCGCGAAACCAAAAACATTCAGTACTTC. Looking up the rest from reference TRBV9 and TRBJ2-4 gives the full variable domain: DSGVTQTPKHLITATGQRVTLRCSPRSGDLSVYWYQQSLDQGLQFLIQYYNGEERAKGNILERFSAQQFPDLHSELNLSSLELGDSALYFCASSPGPRETKNIQYFGAGTRLSVL.

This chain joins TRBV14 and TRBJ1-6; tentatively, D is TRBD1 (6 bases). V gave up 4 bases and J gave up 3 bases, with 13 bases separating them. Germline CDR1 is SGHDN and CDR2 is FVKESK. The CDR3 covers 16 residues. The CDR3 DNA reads TGTGCCAGCAGCCGTACAGGGCCGGGCTATAATTCACCCCTCCACTTT. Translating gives CASSRTGPGYNSPLHF.

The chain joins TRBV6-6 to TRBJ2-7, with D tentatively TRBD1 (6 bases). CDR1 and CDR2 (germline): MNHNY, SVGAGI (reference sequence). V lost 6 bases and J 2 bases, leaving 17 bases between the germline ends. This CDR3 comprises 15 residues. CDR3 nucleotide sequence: TGTGCCAGCAGGGCGACAGGTTCCCGTCCCTACGAGCAGTACTTC. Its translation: CASRATGSRPYEQYF.

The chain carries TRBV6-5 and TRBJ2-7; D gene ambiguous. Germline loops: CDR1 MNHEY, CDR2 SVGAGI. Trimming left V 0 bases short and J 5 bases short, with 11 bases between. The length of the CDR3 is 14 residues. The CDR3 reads CASSYSIQPNEQYF. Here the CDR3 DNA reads TGTGCCAGCAGTTACTCGATACAGCCTAACGAGCAGTACTTC.

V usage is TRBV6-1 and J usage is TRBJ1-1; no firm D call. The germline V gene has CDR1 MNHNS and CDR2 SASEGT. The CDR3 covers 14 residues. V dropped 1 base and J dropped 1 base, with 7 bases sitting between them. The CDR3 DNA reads TGTGCCAGCAGTGAAGTGGTCCCGAACACTGAAGCTTTCTTT. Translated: CASSEVVPNTEAFF.

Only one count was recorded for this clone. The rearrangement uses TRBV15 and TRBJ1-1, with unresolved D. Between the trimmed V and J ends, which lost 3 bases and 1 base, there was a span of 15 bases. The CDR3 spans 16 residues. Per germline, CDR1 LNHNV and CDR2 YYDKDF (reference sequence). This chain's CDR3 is CATSSQIAVRNTEAFF. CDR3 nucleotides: TGTGCCACCAGCAGTCAGATCGCGGTCAGGAACACTGAAGCTTTCTTT.

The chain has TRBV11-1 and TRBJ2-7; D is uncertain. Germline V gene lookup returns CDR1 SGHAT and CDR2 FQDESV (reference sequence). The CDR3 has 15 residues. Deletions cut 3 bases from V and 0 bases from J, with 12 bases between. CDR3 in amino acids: CASSLDYWSSYEQYF. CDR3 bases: TGTGCCAGCAGCTTGGATTACTGGAGCTCCTACGAGCAGTACTTC.

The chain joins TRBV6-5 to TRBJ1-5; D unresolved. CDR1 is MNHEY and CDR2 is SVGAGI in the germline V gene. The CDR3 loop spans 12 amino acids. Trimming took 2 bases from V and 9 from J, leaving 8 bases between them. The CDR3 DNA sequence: TGTGCCAGCAGTTACCGGGATGGGCCCCAGCATTTT. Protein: CASSYRDGPQHF.

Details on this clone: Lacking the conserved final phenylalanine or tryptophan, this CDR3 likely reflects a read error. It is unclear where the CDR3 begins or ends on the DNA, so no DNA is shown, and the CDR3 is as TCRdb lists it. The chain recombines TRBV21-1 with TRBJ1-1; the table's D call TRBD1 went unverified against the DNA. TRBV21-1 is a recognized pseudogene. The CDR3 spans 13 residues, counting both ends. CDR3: CASSKVTGGHGVS.

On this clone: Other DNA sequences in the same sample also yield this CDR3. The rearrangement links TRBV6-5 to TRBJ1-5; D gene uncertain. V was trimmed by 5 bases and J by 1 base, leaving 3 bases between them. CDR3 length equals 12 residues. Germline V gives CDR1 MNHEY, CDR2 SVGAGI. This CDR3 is CASSGSNQPQHF. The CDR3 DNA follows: TGTGCCAGCAGTGGCAGCAATCAGCCCCAGCATTTT.

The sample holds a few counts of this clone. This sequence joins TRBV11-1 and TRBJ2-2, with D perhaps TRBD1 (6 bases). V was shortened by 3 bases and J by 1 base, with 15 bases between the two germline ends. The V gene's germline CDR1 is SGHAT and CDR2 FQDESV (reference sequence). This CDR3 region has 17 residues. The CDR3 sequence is CASSFPREGENTGELFF. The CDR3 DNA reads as TGTGCCAGCAGCTTCCCCCGTGAGGGGGAGAACACCGGGGAGCTGTTTTTT.

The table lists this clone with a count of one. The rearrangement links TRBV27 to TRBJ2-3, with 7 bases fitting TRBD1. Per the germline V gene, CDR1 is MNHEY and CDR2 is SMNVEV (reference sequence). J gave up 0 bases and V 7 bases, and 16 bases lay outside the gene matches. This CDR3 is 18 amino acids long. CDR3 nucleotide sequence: TGTGCCAGCACTAAAAGACAGGGTGGGCTTTCTAGCACAGATACGCAGTATTTT. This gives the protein CASTKRQGGLSSTDTQYF.

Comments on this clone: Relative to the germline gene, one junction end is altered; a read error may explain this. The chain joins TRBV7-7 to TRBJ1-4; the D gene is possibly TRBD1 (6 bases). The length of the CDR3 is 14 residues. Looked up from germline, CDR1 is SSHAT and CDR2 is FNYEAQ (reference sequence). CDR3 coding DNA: TGTGCTAGCAGCCCGGGGACACCCAATGAAAAACTGTTTTTT. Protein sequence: CASSPGTPNEKLFF. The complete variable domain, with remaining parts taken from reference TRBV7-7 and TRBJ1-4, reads GAGVSQSPRYKVTKRGQDVTLRCDPISSHATLYWYQQALGQGPEFLTYFNYEAQPDKSGLPSDRFSAERPEGSISTLTIQRTEQRDSAMYRCASSPGTPNEKLFFGSGTQLSVL.

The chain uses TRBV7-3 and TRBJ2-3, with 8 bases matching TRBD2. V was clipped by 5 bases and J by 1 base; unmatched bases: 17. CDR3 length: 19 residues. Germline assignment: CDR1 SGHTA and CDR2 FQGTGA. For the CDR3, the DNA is TGTGCCAGCAGCCGGGGGGGCGGTTATTCCCATCCCCGCACAGATACGCAGTATTTT. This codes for CASSRGGGYSHPRTDTQYF.

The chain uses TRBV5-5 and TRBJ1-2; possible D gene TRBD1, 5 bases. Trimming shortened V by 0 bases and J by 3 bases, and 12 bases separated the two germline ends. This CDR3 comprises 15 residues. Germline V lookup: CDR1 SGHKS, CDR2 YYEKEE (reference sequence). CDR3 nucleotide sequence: TGTGCCAGCAGCTTGGAGCCAGGGTACGACTATGGCTACACCTTC. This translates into CASSLEPGYDYGYTF.

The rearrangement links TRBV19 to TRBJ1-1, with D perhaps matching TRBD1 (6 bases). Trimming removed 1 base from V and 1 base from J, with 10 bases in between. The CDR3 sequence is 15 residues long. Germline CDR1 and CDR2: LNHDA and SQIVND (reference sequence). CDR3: CASSIAHRANTEAFF. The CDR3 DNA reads TGTGCCAGTAGTATAGCTCACAGGGCGAACACTGAAGCTTTCTTT.

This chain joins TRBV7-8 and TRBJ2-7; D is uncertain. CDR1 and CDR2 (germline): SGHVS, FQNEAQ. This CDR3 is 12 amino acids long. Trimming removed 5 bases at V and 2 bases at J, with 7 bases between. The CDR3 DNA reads TGTGCCAGCAGCCAACTGACCTACGAGCAGTACTTC. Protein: CASSQLTYEQYF.

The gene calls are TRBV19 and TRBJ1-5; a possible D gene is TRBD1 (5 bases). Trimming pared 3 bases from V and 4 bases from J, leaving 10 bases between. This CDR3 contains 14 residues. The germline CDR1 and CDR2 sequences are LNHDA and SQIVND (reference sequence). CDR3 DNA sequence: TGTGCCAGTAGTATGGGGCAGTGGAATCAGCCCCAGCATTTT. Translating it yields CASSMGQWNQPQHF. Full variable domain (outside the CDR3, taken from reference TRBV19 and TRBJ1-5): DGGITQSPKYLFRKEGQNVTLSCEQNLNHDAMYWYRQDPGQGLRLIYYSQIVNDFQKGDIAEGYSVSREKKESFPLTVTSAQKNPTAFYLCASSMGQWNQPQHFGDGTRLSIL.

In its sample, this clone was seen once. The CDR3 sequence is CASSPTGTREKLFF. In DNA form, the CDR3 reads TGTGCCAGCAGCCCGACAGGAACGCGAGAAAAACTGTTTTTT. The rearrangement links TRBV6-5 to TRBJ1-4, with D possibly matching TRBD1 (6 bases). Between the trimmed V and J ends, which lost 6 bases and 8 bases, there was a span of 16 bases. Germline-derived CDR1 and CDR2 are MNHEY and SVGAGI. The CDR3 consists of 14 residues.

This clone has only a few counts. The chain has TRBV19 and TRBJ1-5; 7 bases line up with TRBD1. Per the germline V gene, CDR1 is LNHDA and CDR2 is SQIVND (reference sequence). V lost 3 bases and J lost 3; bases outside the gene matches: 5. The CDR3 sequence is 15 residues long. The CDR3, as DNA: TGTGCCAGTAGTATTTGGGACAGCTACAATCAGCCCCAGCATTTT. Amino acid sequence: CASSIWDSYNQPQHF.

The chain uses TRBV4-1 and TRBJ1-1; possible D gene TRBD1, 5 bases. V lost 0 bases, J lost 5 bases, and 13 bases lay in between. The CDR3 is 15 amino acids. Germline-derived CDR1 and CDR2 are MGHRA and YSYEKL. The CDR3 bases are TGCGCCAGCAGCCAAGATCGAGGGGTGGGTACTGAAGCTTTCTTT. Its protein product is CASSQDRGVGTEAFF.

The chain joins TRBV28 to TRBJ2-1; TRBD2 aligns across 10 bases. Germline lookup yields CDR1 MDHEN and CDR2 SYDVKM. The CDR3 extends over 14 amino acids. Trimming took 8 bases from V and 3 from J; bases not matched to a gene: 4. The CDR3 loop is CASVIAGGYNEQFF. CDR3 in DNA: TGTGCCAGCGTCATAGCGGGGGGCTACAATGAGCAGTTCTTC.

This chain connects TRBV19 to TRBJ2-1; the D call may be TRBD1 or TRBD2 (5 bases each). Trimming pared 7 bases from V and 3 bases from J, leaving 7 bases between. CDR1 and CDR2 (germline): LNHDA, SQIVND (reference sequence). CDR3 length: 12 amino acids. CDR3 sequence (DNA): TGTGCCAGTATGAGGGGCTACAATGAGCAGTTCTTC. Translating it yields CASMRGYNEQFF.

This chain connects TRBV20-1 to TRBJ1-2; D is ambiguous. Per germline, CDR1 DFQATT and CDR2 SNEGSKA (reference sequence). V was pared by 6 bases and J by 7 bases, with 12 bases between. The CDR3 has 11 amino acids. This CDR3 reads CSAGHLGGYTF. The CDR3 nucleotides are TGCAGTGCAGGCCACCTAGGTGGCTACACCTTC.

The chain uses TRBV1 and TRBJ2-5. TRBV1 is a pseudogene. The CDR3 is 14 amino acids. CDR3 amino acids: CTSSQDTIIETQYF. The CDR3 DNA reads TGCACCAGCAGCCAAGATACCATAATAGAGACCCAGTACTTC.

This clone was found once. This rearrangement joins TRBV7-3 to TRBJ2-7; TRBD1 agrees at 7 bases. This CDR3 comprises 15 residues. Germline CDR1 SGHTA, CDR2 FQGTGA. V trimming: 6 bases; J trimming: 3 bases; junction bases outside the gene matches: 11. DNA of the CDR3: TGTGCCAGCAGTGTTAACAGGGGAACTCTCTACGAGCAGTACTTC. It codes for CASSVNRGTLYEQYF.